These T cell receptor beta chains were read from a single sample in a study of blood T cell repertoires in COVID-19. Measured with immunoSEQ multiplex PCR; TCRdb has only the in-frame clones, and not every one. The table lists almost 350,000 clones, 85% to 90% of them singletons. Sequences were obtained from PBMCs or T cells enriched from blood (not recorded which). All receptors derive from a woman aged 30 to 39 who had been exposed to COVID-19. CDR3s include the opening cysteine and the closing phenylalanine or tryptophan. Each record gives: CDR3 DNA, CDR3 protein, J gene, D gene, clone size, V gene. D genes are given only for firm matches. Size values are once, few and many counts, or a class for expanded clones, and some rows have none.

cdr3_nt: TGTGCCAGCAGCTTATGGGGTCAGGGGGCGCAAGGCTACACCTTC
cdr3_aa: CASSLWGQGAQGYTF
j_call: TRBJ1-2
d_call: TRBD1
clone_size: once
v_call: TRBV11-2

cdr3_nt: TGTGCCAGCAGCCCCTCGGCGGGAGGCAACCAAGAGACCCAGTACTTC
cdr3_aa: CASSPSAGGNQETQYF
j_call: TRBJ2-5
d_call: TRBD2
clone_size: .
v_call: TRBV9

cdr3_nt: TGTGCCAGCAGTTCAACGCCCCGGGACAGCCTCTACGAGCAGTACTTC
cdr3_aa: CASSSTPRDSLYEQYF
j_call: TRBJ2-7
d_call: TRBD1
clone_size: .
v_call: TRBV27

cdr3_nt: TGTGCCTGGAGTTTCGCTAGCGGAGCCTACGAGCAGTACTTC
cdr3_aa: CAWSFASGAYEQYF
j_call: TRBJ2-7
d_call: TRBD2
clone_size: .
v_call: TRBV30

cdr3_nt: TGTGCCAGCAGCTTTTTTCGGACAGGGAGTGAAAAACTGTTTTTT
cdr3_aa: CASSFFRTGSEKLFF
j_call: TRBJ1-4
d_call: TRBD1
clone_size: .
v_call: TRBV11-2

cdr3_nt: TGCAGCGCAAGGACAGGGGCCTATGATGGCTACACCTTC
cdr3_aa: CSARTGAYDGYTF
j_call: TRBJ1-2
d_call: TRBD1
clone_size: .
v_call: TRBV29-1

cdr3_nt: TGTGCCAGCAGCCAAGAAACAGAAGGAGGAGCTTTCTTT
cdr3_aa: CASSQETEGGAFF
j_call: TRBJ1-1
d_call: .
clone_size: .
v_call: TRBV4-2

cdr3_nt: TGTGCCAGTAGTATCCTAACAGGGTCTGAGGGGCAGTTCTTC
cdr3_aa: CASSILTGSEGQFF
j_call: TRBJ2-1
d_call: .
clone_size: .
v_call: TRBV19

cdr3_nt: TGTGCCATCGGCGGGAGCGATACGCAGTATTTT
cdr3_aa: CAIGGSDTQYF
j_call: TRBJ2-3
d_call: TRBD2
clone_size: .
v_call: TRBV12-3/TRBV12-4

cdr3_nt: TGTGCCAGCTCACCACTGGGCGGGTCTGAGAATTCACCCCTCCACTTT
cdr3_aa: CASSPLGGSENSPLHF
j_call: TRBJ1-6
d_call: .
clone_size: once
v_call: TRBV18

cdr3_nt: TGTGCCAGCAATCGACAGGGTGTGGGTGAAGCTTTCTTT
cdr3_aa: CASNRQGVGEAFF
j_call: TRBJ1-1
d_call: TRBD1
clone_size: few
v_call: TRBV6-5

cdr3_nt: TGTGCCAGCAGTGACGGATTAGCGGCAGATACGCAGTATTTT
cdr3_aa: CASSDGLAADTQYF
j_call: TRBJ2-3
d_call: .
clone_size: few
v_call: TRBV6-4

cdr3_nt: TGTGCCAGCAGTTACGGCACAGGGGACTCCTACGAGCAGTACTTC
cdr3_aa: CASSYGTGDSYEQYF
j_call: TRBJ2-7
d_call: TRBD1
clone_size: .
v_call: TRBV6-5

cdr3_nt: TGTGCCAGCAGTTTATCCGCAGGGAACACTGAAGCTTTCTTT
cdr3_aa: CASSLSAGNTEAFF
j_call: TRBJ1-1
d_call: .
clone_size: .
v_call: TRBV27